One sample yielded the 27 T cell receptor beta chains listed below, sequenced in a study of immune evolution from preneoplasia to lung adenocarcinoma. Sequencing was performed with immunoSEQ multiplex PCR; in TCRdb, only in-frame clones are kept and a portion is missing. The table lists over 6,000 clones, about 81% of them singletons. The sequencing sample was made of FFPE invasive lung adenocarcinoma tissue. The receptors shown here come from a person aged 50-59 years with lung adenocarcinoma.

This clone was detected a few times. The chain combines TRBV7-9 with TRBJ1-1; D uncertain. Germline values: CDR1 SEHNR, CDR2 FQNEAQ (reference sequence). CDR3 length: 11 residues. The CDR3 spells CAVGMNTEAFF. As DNA, the CDR3 is TGTGCAGTCGGCATGAACACTGAAGCTTTCTTT. The complete variable domain, with remaining parts taken from reference TRBV7-9 and TRBJ1-1, reads DTGVSQNPRHKITKRGQNVTFRCDPISEHNRLYWYRQTLGQGPEFLTYFQNEAQLEKSRLLSDRFSAERPKGSFSTLEIQRTEQGDSAMYLCAVGMNTEAFFGQGTRLTVV.

The rearrangement links TRBV5-1 to TRBJ2-2; TRBD2 might be the D (7 bases). Trimming removed 4 bases from V and 0 bases from J, with 10 bases in between. CDR1 is SGHRS and CDR2 is YFSETQ in the germline V gene. The CDR3 runs to 15 residues. CDR3 sequence: CASSKGGTNTGELFF. As DNA, the CDR3 is TGCGCCAGCAGCAAGGGGGGGACGAACACCGGGGAGCTGTTTTTT. Using reference TRBV5-1 and TRBJ2-2 for the parts outside the CDR3, the full variable domain is KAGVTQTPRYLIKTRGQQVTLSCSPISGHRSVSWYQQTPGQGLQFLFEYFSETQRNKGNFPGRFSGRQFSNSRSEMNVSTLELGDSALYLCASSKGGTNTGELFFGEGSRLTVL.

The chain couples TRBV30 to TRBJ1-4; 8 positions agree with TRBD1. The ends lost 3 bases at V and 10 bases at J; junction bases unmatched: 13. CDR3 size: 15 residues. CDR1 and CDR2 from the germline V gene are GTSNPN and SVGIG (reference sequence). The CDR3 DNA reads TGTGCCTGGAGCGCTGGACAGGGCCTAAGTGGAAAACTGTTTTTT. Amino acid sequence: CAWSAGQGLSGKLFF.

This chain links TRBV5-1 with TRBJ2-3; 9 nucleotides line up with TRBD2. The CDR3 sequence is 16 residues long. The V segment lost 1 base and the J segment 0 bases; nucleotides outside the gene matches: 3. CDR1 SGHRS and CDR2 YFSETQ come from the germline V gene. Written as DNA, the CDR3 is TGCGCCAGCAGCTTGTCCGGACTAGCGAGCACAGATACGCAGTATTTT. Translated, it gives CASSLSGLASTDTQYF.

The rearrangement links TRBV28 to TRBJ1-1, with D unresolved. V gave up 8 bases and J gave up 2 bases, with 6 bases separating them. The germline V gene encodes CDR1 MDHEN and CDR2 SYDVKM. The CDR3 is 11 amino acids. The CDR3 region is CASLENTEAFF. CDR3 nucleotides: TGTGCCAGCCTCGAAAACACTGAAGCTTTCTTT.

V gene TRBV28 combines with J gene TRBJ2-2; D unresolved. Trimming left V 8 bases short and J 2 bases short, with 12 bases between. The germline gives CDR1 MDHEN, CDR2 SYDVKM. The CDR3 runs 14 residues. The CDR3 bases are TGTGCCAGCGTCCGGTCTCCTAACACCGGGGAGCTGTTTTTT. It codes for CASVRSPNTGELFF.

V gene TRBV4-3 combines with J gene TRBJ2-5; D remains unclear. Germline lookup yields CDR1 LGHNA and CDR2 YSLEER. Trimming cost V 0 bases and J 7 bases, with 6 bases left between them. This CDR3 spans 12 amino acids. As DNA, the CDR3 is TGCGCCAGCAGCCAAGAGCCTGGGACCCAGTACTTC. This codes for CASSQEPGTQYF.

V is TRBV27 and J is TRBJ2-5; D is ambiguous. The ends were cut back, 5 bases at V and 5 bases at J, with 9 bases in the middle. In germline, CDR1 is MNHEY, CDR2 SMNVEV (reference sequence). CDR3 length: 12 amino acids. CDR3 residues: CASSADWETQYF. The CDR3 DNA reads TGTGCCAGCAGTGCTGACTGGGAGACCCAGTACTTC.

The rearrangement uses TRBV6-1 and TRBJ2-1; 7 bases match TRBD2. J lost 0 bases, V lost 6 bases, and 5 bases had no gene match. The CDR3 contains 15 residues. CDR1 is MNHNS and CDR2 is SASEGT in the germline V gene. The CDR3 reads CASRWDYNSYNEQFF. The DNA for the CDR3 is TGTGCCAGCAGATGGGACTACAACTCCTACAATGAGCAGTTCTTC.

This sequence joins TRBV28 and TRBJ1-2; 11 positions agree with TRBD1. After removal of 6 bases from V and 8 bases from J, the junction contained 11 bases not matched to a gene. Per the germline V gene, CDR1 is MDHEN and CDR2 is SYDVKM. The CDR3 totals 15 residues. The CDR3 protein is CASSSHGTGGLGYTF. The CDR3 region has the DNA TGTGCCAGCAGCTCCCACGGGACAGGGGGATTGGGCTACACCTTC.

J is TRBJ2-7 and V is TRBV28; D not certain. The V gene's germline CDR1 is MDHEN and CDR2 SYDVKM. V was pared by 0 bases and J by 3 bases, with 15 bases between. CDR3 length: 16 residues. CDR3 amino acids: CASSLWSLTVIYEQYF. CDR3 in DNA: TGTGCCAGCAGTTTATGGTCACTCACGGTTATCTACGAGCAGTACTTC. The full variable domain, with the rest looked up from reference TRBV28 and TRBJ2-7, is DVKVTQSSRYLVKRTGEKVFLECVQDMDHENMFWYRQDPGLGLRLIYFSYDVKMKEKGDIPEGYSVSREKKERFSLILESASTNQTSMYLCASSLWSLTVIYEQYFGPGTRLTVT.

This clone has just one count. This chain links TRBV29-1 with TRBJ2-2, with 7 bases matching TRBD2. J lost 4 bases, V lost 4 bases, and 6 bases had no gene match. Germline lookup yields CDR1 SQVTM and CDR2 ANQGSEA. This CDR3 is 14 amino acids long. In DNA form, the CDR3 reads TGCAGCGTTGGCCGGGGGGTGGGCACCGGGGAGCTGTTTTTT. It codes for CSVGRGVGTGELFF.

The chain combines TRBV18 with TRBJ1-1; 9 nucleotides align to TRBD1. The CDR3 sequence is 16 residues long. Germline trimming cut 3 bases from V and 4 bases from J; bases unmatched to any gene: 9. Germline V gene lookup returns CDR1 KGHSH and CDR2 LQKENI. The CDR3: CASSPPPPTGGTEAFF. The CDR3 DNA sequence: TGTGCCAGCTCACCCCCACCACCGACAGGGGGCACTGAAGCTTTCTTT.

The V gene is TRBV6-1, the J gene TRBJ2-1; D is perhaps TRBD1 or TRBD2 (6 bases each). Between the trimmed V and J ends, which lost 7 bases and 0 bases, there was a span of 13 bases. The germline V gene encodes CDR1 MNHNS and CDR2 SASEGT. There are 15 residues in the CDR3. The CDR3 loop is CASNRDGSSYNEQFF. CDR3 in DNA: TGTGCCAGCAACAGGGACGGGAGCTCCTACAATGAGCAGTTCTTC.

By share, this clone counts as large (0.1 to 1%). This chain uses TRBV6-5 with TRBJ1-2, with TRBD1 identical over 8 bases. This CDR3 is built from 12 residues. The V gene's germline CDR1 is MNHEY and CDR2 SVGAGI. V lost 8 bases, J lost 4 bases, and 3 bases stayed unmatched. The CDR3 nucleotides are TGTGCCAGCCGGGACAGGACCTATGGCTACACCTTC. As protein: CASRDRTYGYTF.

The chain recombines TRBV30 with TRBJ2-3; 9 bases are shared with TRBD2. V was clipped by 2 bases and J by 4 bases; unmatched bases: 4. CDR1 is GTSNPN, CDR2 SVGIG, per germline (reference sequence). CDR3 length equals 14 residues. The CDR3 is CAWSPGLAADTQYF. The DNA of the CDR3 is TGTGCCTGGAGTCCGGGACTAGCTGCAGATACGCAGTATTTT.

Regarding this clone: The junction and the germline gene differ at one end; a read error may be behind it. The chain joins TRBV11-2 to TRBJ2-5; tentatively, D is TRBD2 (5 bases). Germline loops: CDR1 SGHAT, CDR2 FQNNGV. This CDR3 has 14 amino acids. CDR3 residues: CASTPGKAKEIQYF. CDR3 bases: TGTGCCAGCACCCCGGGAAAGGCGAAAGAGATCCAGTACTTC.

The chain links TRBV2 to TRBJ1-5, with TRBD1 as a possible D gene (5 bases). V was cut by 7 bases and J by 6 bases, with 13 bases left in between. The CDR3 spans 13 residues. The V gene's germline CDR1 is SNHLY and CDR2 FYNNEI. This CDR3 reads CASNSRDGQPQHF. Here the CDR3 DNA reads TGTGCCAGCAACTCCAGGGATGGTCAGCCCCAGCATTTT.

The chain couples TRBV5-6 to TRBJ2-5; 8 bases align to TRBD2. Trimming took 4 bases from V and 5 from J; bases not matched to a gene: 10. CDR3 length: 15 amino acids. CDR1 and CDR2 (germline): SGHDT, YYEEEE. The CDR3 DNA sequence: TGTGCCAGCAGCCGCCTAGCGGGTGCTGTGGAGACCCAGTACTTC. Protein: CASSRLAGAVETQYF.

The V call is TRBV5-4, the J call TRBJ2-1; 7 bases fit TRBD1. There are 13 residues in the CDR3. CDR1 is SGHNT and CDR2 is YYREEE in the germline V gene (reference sequence). The V segment lost 5 bases and the J segment 6 bases; nucleotides outside the gene matches: 5. For the CDR3, the DNA is TGTGCCAGCAGTACAGACAGGGCCAATGAGCAGTTCTTC. Protein product: CASSTDRANEQFF.

The V and J genes are TRBV4-1 and TRBJ2-1; D might be TRBD2 (5 bases). CDR1 and CDR2 (germline): MGHRA, YSYEKL. Between the trimmed V and J ends, which lost 4 bases and 4 bases, there was a span of 20 bases. The CDR3 spans 17 residues. CDR3: CASSLGIGSGGYNEQFF. In DNA form, the CDR3 reads TGCGCCAGCAGCCTGGGTATAGGCTCAGGAGGATACAATGAGCAGTTCTTC.

J is TRBJ2-5 and V is TRBV7-2, with 10 positions matching TRBD2. The germline CDR1 and CDR2 sequences are SGHTA and FQGNSA. This CDR3 is 15 amino acids long. V shed 3 bases, J shed 1 base, and the junction held 2 bases outside the gene matches. CDR3 protein: CASSLTSGPQETQYF. Written as DNA, the CDR3 is TGTGCCAGCAGCTTGACTAGCGGGCCCCAAGAGACCCAGTACTTC.

The CDR3: CASSVATSPSFSEQYF. The CDR3 DNA is TGTGCCAGCAGCGTAGCTACGAGCCCGAGTTTTAGCGAGCAGTACTTC. The chain couples TRBV9 to TRBJ2-7; D is uncertain. With 0 bases removed from V and 6 bases from J, the gap between germline ends came to 19 bases. The CDR3 runs 16 residues. Germline V CDR1 and CDR2: SGDLS, YYNGEE.

DNA of the CDR3: TGTGCCAGCAGTTACCCGGGCGGGTCGATCTCGGAGCAGTACTTC. It specifies CASSYPGGSISEQYF. The chain combines TRBV6-6 with TRBJ2-7; tentative D call: TRBD2 (5 bases). In germline, CDR1 is MNHNY, CDR2 SVGAGI (reference sequence). Trimming pared 2 bases from V and 7 bases from J, leaving 18 bases between. The CDR3 is 15 amino acids.

The J gene is TRBJ1-1, the V gene TRBV19, with 8 bases that match TRBD1. V trimming: 8 bases; J trimming: 3 bases; junction bases outside the gene matches: 11. From germline, CDR1 is LNHDA and CDR2 SQIVND (reference sequence). The CDR3 runs to 15 residues. The CDR3 loop reads CASSHQGARDTEAFF. CDR3 nucleotides: TGTGCCAGTTCTCACCAGGGGGCGCGGGACACTGAAGCTTTCTTT.

V usage is TRBV29-1 and J usage is TRBJ1-1; D uncertain. V lost 7 bases to trimming and J lost 1 base, with 13 bases between them. The CDR3 runs to 13 residues. Germline CDR1 reads SQVTM; CDR2 reads ANQGSEA. CDR3 nucleotide sequence: TGCAGCGGAGGATATAAACGGAACACTGAAGCTTTCTTT. Translation gives CSGGYKRNTEAFF.

The chain recombines TRBV2 with TRBJ2-1; TRBD2 agrees at 9 bases. CDR1 SNHLY and CDR2 FYNNEI come from the germline V gene. This CDR3 is built from 16 residues. V trimming: 4 bases; J trimming: 9 bases; junction bases outside the gene matches: 13. For the CDR3, the DNA is TGTGCCAGCAGTGGACGACTAGCGGTGATACGGAGTGAGCAGTTCTTC. Translated: CASSGRLAVIRSEQFF.